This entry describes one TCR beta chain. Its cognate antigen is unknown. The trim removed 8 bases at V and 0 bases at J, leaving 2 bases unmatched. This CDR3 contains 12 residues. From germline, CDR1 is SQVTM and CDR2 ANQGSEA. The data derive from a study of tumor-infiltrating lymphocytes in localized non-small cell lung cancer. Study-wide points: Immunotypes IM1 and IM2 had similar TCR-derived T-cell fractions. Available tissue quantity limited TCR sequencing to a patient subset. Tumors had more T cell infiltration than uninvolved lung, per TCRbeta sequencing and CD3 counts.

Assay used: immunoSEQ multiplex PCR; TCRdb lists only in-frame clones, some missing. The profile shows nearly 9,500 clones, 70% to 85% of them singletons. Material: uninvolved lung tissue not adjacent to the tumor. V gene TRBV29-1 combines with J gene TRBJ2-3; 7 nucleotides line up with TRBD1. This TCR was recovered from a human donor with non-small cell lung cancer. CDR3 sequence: CSLRGSTDTQYF. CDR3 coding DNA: TGCAGCCTCAGGGGGAGCACAGATACGCAGTATTTT.